Following are 10 T cell receptor beta chains from one sample sequenced in a study of blood T cell repertoires in COVID-19. Produced via immunoSEQ multiplex PCR; TCRdb's table is partial and in-frame only. The table lists about 240,000 clones, 86% of them singletons. The sample consisted of peripheral blood. Receptors originate from a man between 60 and 75 years old with acute or convalescent COVID-19.

The chain employs TRBV6-2 or TRBV6-3 and TRBJ1-4; D is undetermined. The germline CDR1 and CDR2 sequences are MNHEY and SVGEGT. Trimming removed 5 bases at V and 3 bases at J, with 13 bases between. The CDR3 runs 15 residues. The CDR3 protein is CASSILRTANEKLFF. The CDR3 DNA follows: TGTGCCAGCAGTATATTAAGAACGGCTAATGAAAAACTGTTTTTT.

The chain couples TRBV25-1 to TRBJ1-1; TRBD1 might be the D (6 bases). The CDR3 sequence is 13 residues long. Trimming took off 6 bases at V and 1 base at J, with 9 bases between the two ends. CDR1 MGHDK and CDR2 SYGVNS come from the germline V gene. This CDR3 is CASSATGNTEAFF. CDR3 nucleotide sequence: TGTGCCAGCAGCGCGACAGGGAACACTGAAGCTTTCTTT.

The V and J genes are TRBV11-2 and TRBJ1-6; D perhaps matches TRBD1 (6 bases). The CDR3 totals 15 residues. Germline-derived CDR1 and CDR2 are SGHAT and FQNNGV. V lost 3 bases and J 1 base, leaving 7 bases between the germline ends. CDR3 loop: CASSFGQSYNSPLHF. CDR3 sequence (DNA): TGTGCCAGCAGCTTCGGACAGTCCTATAATTCACCCCTCCACTTT.

The chain combines TRBV5-1 with TRBJ2-5, with D possibly TRBD1 on 6 matching bases. This CDR3 has 13 amino acids. Trimming took 1 base from V and 6 from J, leaving 10 bases between them. In germline, CDR1 is SGHRS, CDR2 YFSETQ. CDR3 amino acids: CASSLSRGKTQYF. The CDR3 coding sequence is TGCGCCAGCAGCTTGAGCAGGGGAAAGACCCAGTACTTC.

The V call is TRBV11-3, the J call TRBJ1-2; the D is unclear. The CDR3 covers 13 residues. Germline V lookup: CDR1 SGHNT, CDR2 YENEEA. V was shortened by 4 bases and J by 5 bases, with 11 bases between the two germline ends. CDR3 nucleotide sequence: TGTGCCAGCAGCTCCCCGAGGAGTTATGGCTACACCTTC. It encodes CASSSPRSYGYTF.

A remark on this clone: Different DNA sequences within this sample yield the same CDR3. V usage is TRBV7-3 and J usage is TRBJ1-5; D gene uncertain. This CDR3 contains 12 residues. The germline V and J ends were trimmed by 2 bases and 7 bases, with 6 bases remaining between them. CDR1 and CDR2 from the germline V gene are SGHTA and FQGTGA. As DNA, the CDR3 is TGTGCCAGCAGCTTACCGGGACAGCCCCAGCATTTT. Translated: CASSLPGQPQHF.

V is TRBV27 and J is TRBJ2-1; 8 nucleotides line up with TRBD2. There are 16 residues in the CDR3. Germline V gene sequence: CDR1 MNHEY, CDR2 SMNVEV (reference sequence). After removal of 6 bases from V and 5 bases from J, the junction contained 12 bases not matched to a gene. The CDR3 spells CASSIARREENNEQFF. For the CDR3, the DNA is TGTGCCAGCAGCATCGCTCGGCGGGAGGAAAACAATGAGCAGTTCTTC.

The sample holds a few counts of this clone. The chain joins TRBV2 to TRBJ1-5, with no clear D. The V and J ends lost 5 bases and 4 bases respectively, with 21 bases between them. CDR1 and CDR2 from the germline V gene are SNHLY and FYNNEI. The CDR3 sequence is 17 residues long. This CDR3 is CASSSSRVFSPNQPQHF. The CDR3 region has the DNA TGTGCCAGCAGTTCCAGCCGGGTCTTTTCGCCGAATCAGCCCCAGCATTTT.

This chain links TRBV27 with TRBJ1-1; TRBD1 matches at 8 bases. The CDR3 has 14 residues. J gave up 4 bases and V 2 bases, and 3 bases lay outside the gene matches. Germline values: CDR1 MNHEY, CDR2 SMNVEV (reference sequence). The DNA for the CDR3 is TGTGCCAGCAGTTTAAGACAGGGGAGCACTGAAGCTTTCTTT. This codes for CASSLRQGSTEAFF.

The CDR3 nucleotides read TGTGCCAGCAGCTTACGAATAGGGGAAGGTACTGAAGCTTTCTTT. It specifies CASSLRIGEGTEAFF. The gene calls are TRBV7-2 and TRBJ1-1; maybe TRBD1 (5 bases). CDR3 size: 15 residues. The germline V and J ends were trimmed by 2 bases and 5 bases, with 15 bases remaining between them. CDR1 and CDR2 from the germline V gene are SGHTA and FQGNSA. Drawing the rest from reference TRBV7-2 and TRBJ1-1, the complete variable domain is GAGVSQSPSNKVTEKGKDVELRCDPISGHTALYWYRQSLGQGLEFLIYFQGNSAPDKSGLPSDRFSAERTGGSVSTLTIQRTQQEDSAVYLCASSLRIGEGTEAFFGQGTRLTVV.